In its sample, the clone carrying this T cell receptor (beta chain) was seen many times. The data originate from a study of CD8 T cells in ankylosing spondylitis. This CDR3 has 15 amino acids. Germline V lookup: CDR1 SGHRS, CDR2 YFSETQ. Germline trimming cut 4 bases from V and 5 bases from J; bases unmatched to any gene: 11. TCRdb recomputed calls from the 5' RACE reads with MiXCR, one row per CDR3 protein. The data hold more than 100,000 distinct CDR3 sequences, with approximately 10% observed a single time. The chain couples TRBV5-1 to TRBJ2-5, with 7 bases that match TRBD1. Sample: blood, either unsorted or a sorted T cell fraction (not recorded which). This TCR was sampled from a female donor with ankylosing spondylitis or in good health (not recorded which). In nucleotides, the CDR3 is TGCGCCAGCAGCGTAGGGACAGCGACTCTGGAGACCCAGTACTTC. This gives the protein CASSVGTATLETQYF.